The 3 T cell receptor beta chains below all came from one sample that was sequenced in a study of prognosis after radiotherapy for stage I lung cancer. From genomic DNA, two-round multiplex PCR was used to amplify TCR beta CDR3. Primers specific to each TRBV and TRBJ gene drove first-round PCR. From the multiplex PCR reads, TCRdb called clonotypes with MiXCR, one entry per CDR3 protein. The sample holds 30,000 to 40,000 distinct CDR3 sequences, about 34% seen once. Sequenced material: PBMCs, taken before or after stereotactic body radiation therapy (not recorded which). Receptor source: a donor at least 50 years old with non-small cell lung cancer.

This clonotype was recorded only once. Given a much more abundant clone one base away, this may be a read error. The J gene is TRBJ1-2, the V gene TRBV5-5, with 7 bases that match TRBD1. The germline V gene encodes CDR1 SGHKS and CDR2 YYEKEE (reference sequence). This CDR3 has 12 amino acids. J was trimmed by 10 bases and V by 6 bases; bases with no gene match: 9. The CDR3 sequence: CASIWDREVYTF. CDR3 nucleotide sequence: TGTGCCAGCATCTGGGACAGAGAGGTCTACACCTTC. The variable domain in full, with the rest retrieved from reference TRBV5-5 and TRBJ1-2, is DAGVTQSPTHLIKTRGQQVTLRCSPISGHKSVSWYQQVLGQGPQFIFQYYEKEERGRGNFPDRFSARQFPNYSSELNVNALLLGDSALYLCASIWDREVYTFGSGTRLTVV.

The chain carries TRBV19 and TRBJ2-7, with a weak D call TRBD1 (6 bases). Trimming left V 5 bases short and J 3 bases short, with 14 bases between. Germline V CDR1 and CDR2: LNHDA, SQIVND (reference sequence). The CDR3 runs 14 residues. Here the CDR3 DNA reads TGTGCCAGTAGTCCTACGGGACATTTCTACGAGCAGTACTTC. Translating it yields CASSPTGHFYEQYF.

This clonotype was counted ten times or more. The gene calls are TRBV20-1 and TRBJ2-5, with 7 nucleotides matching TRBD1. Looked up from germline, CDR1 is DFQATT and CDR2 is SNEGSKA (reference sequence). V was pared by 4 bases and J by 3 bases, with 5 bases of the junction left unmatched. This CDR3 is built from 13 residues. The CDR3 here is CSAIRGQEETQYF. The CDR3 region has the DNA TGCAGTGCTATAAGGGGGCAGGAAGAGACCCAGTACTTC.